This is a list of T cell receptor beta chains from one sample in a study of blood T cell repertoires in COVID-19. Measured with immunoSEQ multiplex PCR; TCRdb has only the in-frame clones, and not every one. The sample includes some 400,000 clones, around 87% of them seen just once. Material: peripheral blood. The receptor set was obtained from a woman aged 25-40 years with COVID-19, enrolled during active disease. Both conserved end residues are part of each CDR3. Fields, in order: J gene, V gene, D gene, CDR3 protein. The D gene is left open where the match is weak.

>TRBJ2-7|TRBV6-2/TRBV6-3|TRBD2
CASSYSLAGSSYEQYF
>TRBJ1-6|TRBV5-1|TRBD1
CASSLGTGLSPLHF
>TRBJ2-3|TRBV7-2|TRBD2
CASSSSSGSEVTDTQYF
>TRBJ2-7|TRBV6-8|TRBD2
CASSYSRREGAYEQYF
>TRBJ2-1|TRBV18|TRBD2
CASSPPIAGQNEQFF
>TRBJ2-7|TRBV10-2|TRBD1
CASSSPGQAYEQYF
>TRBJ2-5|TRBV14|.
CASSPKAADQETQYF
>TRBJ2-3|TRBV19|.
CASSQLGLTDTQYF
>TRBJ2-5|TRBV2|TRBD2
CATDTGGSQTETQYF
>TRBJ1-2|TRBV6-4|.
CASSPFRGGGYTF
>TRBJ2-7|TRBV5-6|.
CASSFILAYEQYF
>TRBJ2-7|TRBV29-1|TRBD1
CSAMGQGRFEQYF
>TRBJ1-1|TRBV5-5|TRBD1
CASSPTGGGIAFF
>TRBJ2-7|TRBV30|.
CAWRGLQDEQYF
>TRBJ1-5|TRBV27|TRBD1
CASSFRQGSNQPQHF
>TRBJ2-6|TRBV30|.
CAWEPSGANVLTF
>TRBJ2-2|TRBV19|TRBD2
CASSPTSGSTGELFF
>TRBJ2-3|TRBV19|.
CASSIGNTDTQYF
>TRBJ1-6|TRBV15|.
CATSRDGGRANSPLHF
>TRBJ2-6|TRBV9|TRBD1
CASSPYRGESGANVLTF
>TRBJ2-1|TRBV5-4|TRBD1
CASSLGAGGGYNEQFF
>TRBJ2-1|TRBV5-1|TRBD2
CASSSLPTSGLNEQFF
>TRBJ2-1|TRBV7-2|TRBD2
CASSSAGTRFGNEQFF
>TRBJ2-7|TRBV11-2|.
CASSPGSGPYEQYF
>TRBJ2-3|TRBV28|.
CASRTQGRGTDTQYF
>TRBJ2-2|TRBV7-3|TRBD1
CASSLTGTGGDTGELFF
>TRBJ2-7|TRBV3-1/TRBV3-2|.
CASSQGFGGYEQYF
>TRBJ2-3|TRBV6-5|.
CASSYGWGAIDTQYF
>TRBJ2-7|TRBV21-1|.
CASRLRQGAREREAYYEQYF
>TRBJ1-3|TRBV6-1|TRBD1
CASSEEGTGTGPNTIYF
>TRBJ1-1|TRBV6-5|TRBD1
CASSLQGVEAFF
>TRBJ2-2|TRBV5-4|TRBD2
CASSSGTSGSTGELFF
>TRBJ1-2|TRBV6-5|TRBD1
CASRRTGANYGYTF
>TRBJ1-2|TRBV5-1|.
CASSLAQSYGYTF
>TRBJ2-5|TRBV3-1/TRBV3-2|TRBD1
CASSSRDRVGETQYF
>TRBJ2-5|TRBV2|TRBD1
CASRTGGLETQYF
>TRBJ2-7|TRBV6-5|TRBD2
CASSLLAGTYEQYF
>TRBJ1-5|TRBV15|.
CATSVLNSNQPQHF
>TRBJ1-4|TRBV3-1/TRBV3-2|.
CASSPTGTNEKLFF
>TRBJ2-1|TRBV11-2|TRBD1
CASSWTGGNEQFF
>TRBJ2-5|TRBV4-1|TRBD2
CASSHWGGSQETQYF
>TRBJ2-7|TRBV5-4|TRBD2
CASSPLAGVGEQYF
>TRBJ1-5|TRBV6-5|.
CASSYSAGGNQPQHF
>TRBJ2-1|TRBV7-2|TRBD1
CASSLGTGATRNEQFF
>TRBJ2-2|TRBV27|.
CASSPSLWAGLNTGELFF
>TRBJ1-3|TRBV5-1|.
CASSLTWDMSSTIYF
>TRBJ1-1|TRBV20-1|.
CSAPKDTEAFF
>TRBJ2-7|TRBV15|TRBD2
CATSRDAGGTGEQYF
>TRBJ2-2|TRBV6-5|TRBD2
CASMRRELHTGELFF
>TRBJ2-3|TRBV6-4|.
CASSERSQDTQYF
>TRBJ1-2|TRBV5-1|.
CASSSDGDYGYTF
>TRBJ2-4|TRBV19|TRBD1
CASSIQGDIQYF
>TRBJ2-3|TRBV5-4|TRBD2
CASGRRGDTQYF
>TRBJ2-7|TRBV5-1|TRBD2
CASSSLTSGRAGEQYF